A single sample is the source of the 10 T cell receptor beta chains below, sequenced in a study of shared clonotypes between healthy human individuals. Some clones are missing from TCRdb's copy, which holds only in-frame ones; the method was immunoSEQ multiplex PCR. The data hold 400,000 to 550,000 clones, with 70% to 80% observed a single time. The sequenced sample was PBMCs. Every receptor here comes from a woman between 40 and 55 years old in good health. Some clones in this sample may be carry-over from other donors' samples.

With respect to this clone: Germline and junction disagree at one end, which may indicate a read error. Additional DNA sequences in this sample encode the identical CDR3. The rearrangement joins TRBV29-1 to TRBJ1-2; D may be TRBD1 (5 bases). The CDR3 spans 14 residues. The germline V gene encodes CDR1 SQVTM and CDR2 ANQGSEA. The CDR3 sequence: CSVEDEGNNYGYTF. In nucleotides, the CDR3 is TGCAGCGTTGAGGATGAGGGGAATAACTATGGCTACACCTTT.

The chain recombines TRBV10-1 with TRBJ2-1; perhaps TRBD2 as D (6 bases). Per germline, CDR1 WNHNN and CDR2 SYGVQD (reference sequence). The CDR3 is 15 residues long. Trimming shortened V by 0 bases and J by 5 bases, and 11 bases separated the two germline ends. This CDR3 reads CASSESGGINNEQFF. In DNA form, the CDR3 reads TGCGCCAGCAGTGAGTCCGGCGGGATTAACAATGAGCAGTTCTTC.

This clone appeared once. V gene TRBV7-8 combines with J gene TRBJ2-3; the match to TRBD1 covers 10 bases. Losses at the gene ends were 5 bases for V and 6 bases for J; bases not matched to a gene: 8. The CDR3 covers 15 residues. Germline values: CDR1 SGHVS, CDR2 FQNEAQ. CDR3 coding DNA: TGTGCCAGCAGCCCTCCGGGACAGGGGCGGGATACGCAGTATTTT. Protein sequence: CASSPPGQGRDTQYF.

The chain is built from TRBV6-1 and TRBJ2-7; D unclear. This CDR3 has 14 residues. The V and J ends lost 3 bases and 2 bases respectively, with 11 bases between them. CDR1 and CDR2 from the germline V gene are MNHNS and SASEGT. The CDR3 sequence is CASSDLDGPYEQYF. Here the CDR3 DNA reads TGTGCCAGCAGTGACCTGGACGGACCCTACGAGCAGTACTTC.

This chain joins TRBV5-1 and TRBJ2-5, with D possibly TRBD1 on 6 matching bases. The V end lost 4 bases, the J end lost 5 bases, and 24 bases lay between the germline ends. Germline values: CDR1 SGHRS, CDR2 YFSETQ. The CDR3 is made up of 17 amino acids. The CDR3 bases are TGCGCCAGCAGCACACAAGGGGGTGGGGCGCTGGGGGAGACCCAGTACTTC. The encoded protein is CASSTQGGGALGETQYF. The whole variable domain, filled in from reference TRBV5-1 and TRBJ2-5, reads KAGVTQTPRYLIKTRGQQVTLSCSPISGHRSVSWYQQTPGQGLQFLFEYFSETQRNKGNFPGRFSGRQFSNSRSEMNVSTLELGDSALYLCASSTQGGGALGETQYFGPGTRLLVL.

This clone was observed a single time. The chain recombines TRBV2 with TRBJ1-1; D might be TRBD1 (5 bases). The V gene's germline CDR1 is SNHLY and CDR2 FYNNEI. Trimming left V 11 bases short and J 5 bases short, with 12 bases between. This CDR3 is built from 11 residues. The CDR3 DNA reads TGTGCCGGCGGGGCGCGAACTGAAGCTTTCTTT. Amino acid sequence: CAGGARTEAFF.

The genes are TRBV7-2 and TRBJ2-1; D is possibly TRBD1 (5 bases). V shed 2 bases and J shed 0 bases, with 8 bases lying between them. There are 15 residues in the CDR3. In germline, CDR1 is SGHTA, CDR2 FQGNSA. This CDR3 is CASSLRGSSYNEQFF. For the CDR3, the DNA is TGTGCCAGCAGCTTAAGGGGTAGCTCCTACAATGAGCAGTTCTTC.

The chain is built from TRBV2 and TRBJ2-5, with unresolved D. Between the trimmed V and J ends, which lost 7 bases and 6 bases, there was a span of 18 bases. The CDR3 contains 14 residues. Germline assignment: CDR1 SNHLY and CDR2 FYNNEI. CDR3 loop: CASNPRRVAKTQYF. CDR3 sequence (DNA): TGTGCCAGCAACCCCCGTAGGGTTGCGAAGACCCAGTACTTC.

The gene calls are TRBV7-9 and TRBJ2-3, with 9 bases matching TRBD2. The ends lost 6 bases at V and 1 base at J; junction bases unmatched: 2. This CDR3 has 14 residues. Germline V gene data show CDR1 as SEHNR and CDR2 as FQNEAQ (reference sequence). The chain's CDR3 is CASRSSGGTDTQYF. As DNA, the CDR3 is TGTGCCAGCAGATCTAGCGGGGGCACAGATACGCAGTATTTT.

The V gene is TRBV28, the J gene TRBJ1-5; TRBD1 matches at 7 bases. The germline V gene encodes CDR1 MDHEN and CDR2 SYDVKM. V gave up 5 bases and J gave up 5 bases; unmatched junction bases: 9. This CDR3 contains 15 residues. For the CDR3, the DNA is TGTGCCAGCAGTCCCAGACAGGGTGCAGATCAGCCCCAGCATTTT. It is translated as CASSPRQGADQPQHF.